The 13 T cell receptor beta chains below all came from one sample that was sequenced in a study of control samples from healthy donors and cancer patients. Repertoires were generated with immunoSEQ multiplex PCR, while TCRdb's copy carries only in-frame clones and drops some. The table lists roughly 130,000 clones, under 95% of them singletons. The specimen sequenced was blood. The receptors here all came from a man younger than 35 in good health.

This chain uses TRBV13 with TRBJ1-6; the D is unclear. There are 12 residues in the CDR3. The germline V and J ends were trimmed by 4 bases and 8 bases, with 6 bases remaining between them. Germline assignment: CDR1 PRHDT and CDR2 FYEKMQ (reference sequence). CDR3 in amino acids: CASSYRDSPLHF. CDR3 nucleotides: TGTGCCAGCAGCTACCGCGATTCACCCCTCCACTTT.

In its sample, this clone was seen once. The rearrangement joins TRBV7-3 to TRBJ2-7; D not certain. The germline V and J ends were trimmed by 5 bases and 7 bases, with 15 bases remaining between them. Germline assignment: CDR1 SGHTA and CDR2 FQGTGA. This CDR3 has 13 amino acids. CDR3 bases: TGTGCCAGCAGCCCCACCCCACTGAGGGAGCAGTACTTC. Protein product: CASSPTPLREQYF.

The rearrangement links TRBV5-5 to TRBJ1-3, with D hard to call. This CDR3 has 16 amino acids. Germline loops: CDR1 SGHKS, CDR2 YYEKEE (reference sequence). Trimming pared 2 bases from V and 0 bases from J, leaving 12 bases between. DNA of the CDR3: TGTGCCAGCAGCTTTTACCAAGGCGCCTCTGGAAACACCATATATTTT. Protein product: CASSFYQGASGNTIYF.

This clone was seen just once. The chain joins TRBV10-2 to TRBJ1-1; D perhaps matches TRBD1 (6 bases). Germline V gives CDR1 WSHSY, CDR2 SAAADI. CDR3 length equals 15 residues. The germline V and J ends were trimmed by 3 bases and 0 bases, with 11 bases remaining between them. CDR3 protein: CASSDPQGVNTEAFF. CDR3 coding DNA: TGCGCCAGCAGTGATCCACAGGGAGTGAACACTGAAGCTTTCTTT.

This clone was seen only once. This chain links TRBV28 with TRBJ2-4; 8 nucleotides align to TRBD1. Trimming at V came to 4 bases and at J to 8 bases, leaving 10 bases not matched to a gene. Germline V gene data show CDR1 as MDHEN and CDR2 as SYDVKM. The CDR3 covers 15 residues. CDR3 region: CASSSRTGYSHIQYF. CDR3 bases: TGTGCCAGCAGTTCCCGGACAGGGTACTCGCACATTCAGTACTTC.

The chain combines TRBV3-1 (or the pseudogene TRBV3-2) with TRBJ2-5, with 11 bases that match TRBD2. The CDR3 has 15 amino acids. V dropped 5 bases and J dropped 5; count of bases not matched to a gene: 7. The germline gives CDR1 LGHDT, CDR2 YNNKEL (reference sequence). In DNA form, the CDR3 reads TGTGCCAGCAGCAAACGGACTAGCGGGCGGGAGACCCAGTACTTC. Amino acid sequence: CASSKRTSGRETQYF.

J is TRBJ2-2 and V is TRBV7-9, with 7 bases that match TRBD1. The J segment lost 5 bases and the V segment lost 5 bases, leaving 8 bases of the junction unmatched. Per the germline V gene, CDR1 is SEHNR and CDR2 is FQNEAQ (reference sequence). The CDR3 runs to 15 residues. CDR3 sequence reads: CASSPHRGQTGELFF. CDR3 DNA sequence: TGTGCCAGCAGCCCCCACAGGGGACAAACCGGGGAGCTGTTTTTT.

The chain recombines TRBV5-6 with TRBJ2-1, with no clear D. From germline, CDR1 is SGHDT and CDR2 YYEEEE. The V end lost 5 bases, the J end lost 4 bases, and 7 bases lay between the germline ends. This CDR3 has 12 amino acids. CDR3 coding DNA: TGTGCCAGCAGATTAAATTACAATGAGCAGTTCTTC. It translates to CASRLNYNEQFF.

The chain is built from TRBV5-1 and TRBJ2-5; D might be TRBD1 (6 bases). The V end was cut by 4 bases, the J end by 2 bases, with 12 bases between. Germline V gives CDR1 SGHRS, CDR2 YFSETQ. The CDR3 spans 14 residues. The CDR3 region has the DNA TGCGCCAGCAGCCCTAGACAGGTACAAGAGACCCAGTACTTC. This sequence encodes CASSPRQVQETQYF.

The V gene is TRBV9, the J gene TRBJ2-2; the match to TRBD1 covers 8 bases. V lost 1 base, J lost 7 bases, and 6 bases stayed unmatched. Per germline, CDR1 SGDLS and CDR2 YYNGEE. The CDR3 loop spans 15 amino acids. This chain's CDR3 is CASSVLQGVVGELFF. As DNA, the CDR3 is TGTGCCAGCAGCGTACTACAGGGGGTGGTCGGGGAGCTGTTTTTT. Together with reference TRBV9 and TRBJ2-2, the CDR3 gives the full variable domain: DSGVTQTPKHLITATGQRVTLRCSPRSGDLSVYWYQQSLDQGLQFLIQYYNGEERAKGNILERFSAQQFPDLHSELNLSSLELGDSALYFCASSVLQGVVGELFFGEGSRLTVL.

Details on this clone: An end of the junction differs from the germline gene, which may be a read error. The chain links TRBV19 to TRBJ1-5; 10 nucleotides match TRBD1. The CDR3 contains 15 residues. From germline, CDR1 is LNHDA and CDR2 SQIVND (reference sequence). The chain's CDR3 is CASSSLDRGNQLQHF. CDR3 nucleotide sequence: TGTGCCAGTAGTTCCCTGGACAGGGGGAATCAGCTCCAGCATTTT.

The CDR3 is CASSLGPKPNTEAFF. The CDR3 bases are TGCGCCAGCAGCTTGGGTCCAAAGCCGAACACTGAAGCTTTCTTT. The gene calls are TRBV5-1 and TRBJ1-1; D not certain. CDR3 length: 15 amino acids. V lost 0 bases and J lost 1, with 10 bases in between. The V gene's germline CDR1 is SGHRS and CDR2 YFSETQ.

The rearrangement links TRBV7-8 to TRBJ2-5; D is undetermined. The CDR3 extends over 14 amino acids. Trimming removed 1 base at V and 2 bases at J, with 8 bases between. The germline V gene has CDR1 SGHVS and CDR2 FQNEAQ. As DNA, the CDR3 is TGTGCCAGCAGCTTAGGGCAGCCGCAAGAGACCCAGTACTTC. Amino acids: CASSLGQPQETQYF.